A selection of T cell receptor beta chains follows, all from one sample in a study of T-cell reconstitution after alpha-beta-depleted transplantation in children. TCRdb ran MiXCR on the PCR reads and lists one entry per CDR3 protein. The sample has 97,000 or so distinct CDR3 sequences, under 9% seen once. Sequenced material: PBMCs, taken before TCRalphabeta/CD19-depleted stem cell transplant. The receptor source for this set is a boy under 10 years old with acute lymphoblastic leukemia, due to receive a stem cell transplant. The CDR3 runs from the conserved cysteine through the conserved F or W. A D gene is named only where the DNA matches it firmly. Not every row has a clone size; where given, it reads once, few, many or a size class.

size,V,D,J,CDR3,DNA
few,TRBV10-3,TRBD1,TRBJ1-2,CAISGPGQGAILDYGYTF,TGTGCCATCAGTGGGCCGGGACAGGGAGCTATTTTGGACTATGGCTACACCTTC
NA,TRBV3-1,TRBD1,TRBJ2-2,CASSLTGGPGELFF,TGTGCCAGCAGCCTAACAGGGGGCCCCGGGGAGCTGTTTTTT
NA,TRBV18,TRBD1,TRBJ2-4,CASSPLQGEGDIQYF,TGTGCCAGCTCACCACTTCAGGGGGAAGGGGACATTCAGTACTTC
many,TRBV20-1,NA,TRBJ2-6,CSAPIRAGAGANVLTF,TGCAGTGCCCCAATAAGGGCAGGCGCTGGGGCCAACGTCCTGACTTTC
many,TRBV6-1,TRBD2,TRBJ2-3,CASSELAGSTDTQYF,TGTGCCAGCAGTGAACTAGCGGGGAGCACAGATACGCAGTATTTT
NA,TRBV12-3/TRBV12-4,NA,TRBJ2-6,CASSLDPWPDTTFSGANVLTF,TGTGCCAGCAGTTTAGACCCGTGGCCAGACACTACTTTCTCTGGGGCCAACGTCCTGACTTTC
few,TRBV28,TRBD1,TRBJ2-7,CASSLDRPSYEQYF,TGTGCCAGCAGTTTGGACAGGCCCTCCTACGAGCAGTACTTC
few,TRBV3-1,NA,TRBJ2-1,CASSHRQGGNNEQFF,TGTGCCAGCAGCCATCGGCAGGGGGGGAACAATGAGCAGTTCTTC
few,TRBV7-9,TRBD1,TRBJ1-4,CASSSAGQGGEKLFF,TGTGCCAGCAGCTCCGCGGGACAGGGTGGCGAAAAACTGTTTTTT
many,TRBV7-7,TRBD2,TRBJ2-1,CASSPTWGGKNEQFF,TGTGCCAGCAGCCCAACATGGGGGGGGAAGAATGAGCAGTTCTTC
many,TRBV5-1,NA,TRBJ2-3,CASSLPTDTQYF,TGCGCCAGCAGCTTGCCCACAGATACGCAGTATTTT
few,TRBV3-1,NA,TRBJ1-1,CASSPDINTEAFF,TGTGCCAGCAGCCCGGACATTAACACTGAAGCTTTCTTT
few,TRBV9,NA,TRBJ2-5,CASSPGRWGETQYF,TGTGCCAGCAGCCCCGGACGGTGGGGGGAGACCCAGTACTTC
NA,TRBV5-4,NA,TRBJ1-2,CASSWTRGGGYTF,TGTGCCAGCAGCTGGACCCGGGGGGGAGGCTACACCTTC
many,TRBV5-1,TRBD1,TRBJ1-2,CASSRPNRGSWGYTF,TGCGCCAGCAGCCGCCCAAACAGGGGATCATGGGGCTACACCTTC
few,TRBV9,NA,TRBJ2-1,CASSPQGRTEYSNEQFF,TGTGCCAGCAGCCCCCAAGGACGGACAGAGTATTCCAATGAGCAGTTCTTC
few,TRBV12-3/TRBV12-4,TRBD1,TRBJ2-3,CASSLADRGQGDTQYF,TGTGCCAGCAGTTTAGCGGACAGGGGGCAAGGGGATACGCAGTATTTT
few,TRBV5-5,NA,TRBJ2-3,CASSLASDTQYF,TGTGCCAGCAGCTTGGCCAGCGATACGCAGTATTTT
many,TRBV5-1,NA,TRBJ2-7,CASSPGTFSYEQYF,TGCGCCAGCAGCCCCGGGACGTTCTCCTACGAGCAGTACTTC
many,TRBV5-1,NA,TRBJ2-5,CASRPHPGVETQYF,TGCGCCAGCAGACCCCATCCGGGGGTGGAGACCCAGTACTTC
many,TRBV3-1,NA,TRBJ1-6,CASSQDFARLPGTPLHF,TGTGCCAGCAGCCAAGATTTCGCGCGACTACCGGGGACACCCCTCCACTTT
many,TRBV5-1,NA,TRBJ2-6,CASSSAADSGANVLTF,TGCGCCAGCAGCTCGGCAGCGGACTCTGGGGCCAACGTCCTGACTTTC
many,TRBV12-3/TRBV12-4,NA,TRBJ1-5,CASSTGGHQPQHF,TGTGCCAGCAGTACTGGGGGTCATCAGCCCCAGCATTTT
many,TRBV7-2,NA,TRBJ1-6,CASSLDTLYNSPLHF,TGTGCCAGCAGCCTGGACACCCTCTATAATTCACCCCTCCACTTT
NA,TRBV12-3/TRBV12-4,NA,TRBJ2-1,CASSSSGAEQFF,TGTGCCAGCAGTTCCTCAGGGGCTGAGCAGTTCTTC
medium-sized,TRBV7-9,NA,TRBJ2-2,CASSSRSVGYTGELFF,TGTGCCAGCAGCTCGCGAAGTGTGGGGTACACCGGGGAGCTGTTTTTT
few,TRBV5-1,TRBD1,TRBJ1-6,CASSFESGTVNNSPLHF,TGCGCCAGCAGCTTTGAGTCCGGGACAGTAAATAATTCACCCCTCCACTTT
few,TRBV7-2,TRBD2,TRBJ2-5,CASRSRSGGETQYF,TGTGCCAGCAGGTCCCGGTCGGGGGGGGAGACCCAGTACTTC
NA,TRBV27,NA,TRBJ1-5,CASSLGGRGLGPQHF,TGTGCCAGCAGTTTGGGTGGGAGGGGACTCGGGCCCCAGCATTTT
many,TRBV12-3/TRBV12-4,NA,TRBJ1-6,CASSPTGFSYNSPLHF,TGTGCCAGCAGTCCTACAGGGTTTTCCTATAATTCACCCCTCCACTTT
few,TRBV11-2,TRBD2,TRBJ2-5,CASSFRTGGVQETQYF,TGTGCCAGCAGCTTCCGTACCGGGGGGGTTCAAGAGACCCAGTACTTC
many,TRBV7-2,NA,TRBJ2-7,CASSLIASYEQYF,TGTGCCAGCAGCTTAATAGCCTCCTACGAGCAGTACTTC
NA,TRBV10-3,TRBD1,TRBJ2-7,CAIRGTGGYEQYF,TGTGCCATCAGAGGGACAGGGGGCTACGAGCAGTACTTC
many,TRBV15,TRBD1,TRBJ2-1,CATSRARTGNEQFF,TGTGCCACCAGCAGAGCAAGGACAGGCAATGAGCAGTTCTTC
few,TRBV7-2,NA,TRBJ2-3,CASSFLGGLDTQYF,TGTGCCAGCAGCTTTTTGGGGGGCTTAGATACGCAGTATTTT